The rows below give T cell receptor beta chains drawn from one sample of a study of HIV-infected children after antiretroviral therapy interruption. MiXCR was run by TCRdb on the 3' RACE reads, yielding one entry per CDR3 protein. The table shows 5,500 to 8,000 distinct CDR3 sequences, with about a sixth occurring only once. The material was CD45RO+ CD8+ T cells from PBMCs, pooled from several time points, obtained from a donor given antiretroviral therapy, either interrupted or continuous. Receptor source: a pool of human donors with HIV. Both conserved end residues are part of each CDR3. The D gene is left open where the match is weak. Clone size is stated in some rows and not others, as once, few, many or a class when expanded.

CDR3 DNA: TGTGCCAGCAGCCGAAGGGGGGAGCAGTACTTC; CDR3 protein: CASSRRGEQYF; D gene: .; V gene: TRBV12-3/TRBV12-4; J gene: TRBJ2-7; clone size: .
CDR3 DNA: TGTGCCAGCAGCTTGGGACAGGGAAACAACAATGAGCAGTTCTTC; CDR3 protein: CASSLGQGNNNEQFF; D gene: TRBD1; V gene: TRBV5-4; J gene: TRBJ2-1; clone size: many
CDR3 DNA: TGTGCCAGCAGGCAAGGACAGGGGATGTTGGACGAGCAGTACTTC; CDR3 protein: CASRQGQGMLDEQYF; D gene: TRBD1; V gene: TRBV6-2/TRBV6-3; J gene: TRBJ2-7; clone size: many
CDR3 DNA: TGTGCCAGCAGTTACTCGGACAGGGAGGTCACAGATACGCAGTATTTT; CDR3 protein: CASSYSDREVTDTQYF; D gene: TRBD1; V gene: TRBV28; J gene: TRBJ2-3; clone size: medium-sized
CDR3 DNA: TGTGCCAGCTGCCTGACAGGGGACAGGACCTACGAGCAGTACTTC; CDR3 protein: CASCLTGDRTYEQYF; D gene: TRBD1; V gene: TRBV5-5; J gene: TRBJ2-7; clone size: many
CDR3 DNA: TGTGCCAGCAGTGAAACGGCTAGCGGGATGGCAGATACGCAGTATTTT; CDR3 protein: CASSETASGMADTQYF; D gene: TRBD2; V gene: TRBV6-4; J gene: TRBJ2-3; clone size: .
CDR3 DNA: TGCGCCAGCAGCTTAACCTTGTCGACAGGGAATTCTGGGGCCAACGTCCTGACTTTC; CDR3 protein: CASSLTLSTGNSGANVLTF; D gene: TRBD1; V gene: TRBV5-1; J gene: TRBJ2-6; clone size: medium-sized
CDR3 DNA: TGTGCCAGCAGTGACGGACAGGATCCAGATACGCAGTATTTT; CDR3 protein: CASSDGQDPDTQYF; D gene: TRBD1; V gene: TRBV6-4; J gene: TRBJ2-3; clone size: medium-sized
CDR3 DNA: TGTGCCAGCTCACCAGTCGCATACTCTGGAAACACCATATATTTT; CDR3 protein: CASSPVAYSGNTIYF; D gene: .; V gene: TRBV18; J gene: TRBJ1-3; clone size: many
CDR3 DNA: TGTGCCTGGATGGAGGGACTAGAAGGCCCTAACACCGGGGAGCTGTTTTTT; CDR3 protein: CAWMEGLEGPNTGELFF; D gene: TRBD2; V gene: TRBV30; J gene: TRBJ2-2; clone size: many
CDR3 DNA: TGTGCCAGCAGCTTAGGGGGACAGCCTGAAGAGACCCAGTACTTC; CDR3 protein: CASSLGGQPEETQYF; D gene: TRBD1; V gene: TRBV7-2; J gene: TRBJ2-5; clone size: many
CDR3 DNA: TGCAGCGCTGTAACATCACACTACGAGCAGTACTTC; CDR3 protein: CSAVTSHYEQYF; D gene: .; V gene: TRBV29-1; J gene: TRBJ2-7; clone size: many
CDR3 DNA: TGCAGTGCTCCCAGGGGCTACAATGAGCAGTTCTTC; CDR3 protein: CSAPRGYNEQFF; D gene: .; V gene: TRBV20-1; J gene: TRBJ2-1; clone size: medium-sized
CDR3 DNA: TGTGCCAGCAGTTTTCGGACAGGGGTCCCCCCCTACGAGCAGTACTTC; CDR3 protein: CASSFRTGVPPYEQYF; D gene: TRBD1; V gene: TRBV12-3/TRBV12-4; J gene: TRBJ2-7; clone size: many
CDR3 DNA: TGTGCCAGCAGGGAGAGACAGGGCGACGAGCAGTACTTC; CDR3 protein: CASRERQGDEQYF; D gene: .; V gene: TRBV21-1; J gene: TRBJ2-7; clone size: many
CDR3 DNA: TGTGCCAGCAGCCCACTAGGGGGCTATTCCTACAATGAGCAGTTCTTC; CDR3 protein: CASSPLGGYSYNEQFF; D gene: TRBD1; V gene: TRBV3-1; J gene: TRBJ2-1; clone size: .
CDR3 DNA: TGTGCCAGCTCACCACTGGAGGCAAGGAACACCGGGGAGCTGTTTTTT; CDR3 protein: CASSPLEARNTGELFF; D gene: .; V gene: TRBV18; J gene: TRBJ2-2; clone size: many
CDR3 DNA: TGTGCCAGCAGTGGGGGGGATCAGCCCCAGCATTTT; CDR3 protein: CASSGGDQPQHF; D gene: .; V gene: TRBV2; J gene: TRBJ1-5; clone size: medium-sized
CDR3 DNA: TGTGCCAGCAGCTTAGGTGGACTTATTGGGAACGAGCAGTACTTC; CDR3 protein: CASSLGGLIGNEQYF; D gene: .; V gene: TRBV11-3; J gene: TRBJ2-7; clone size: many
CDR3 DNA: TGTGCCAGCAGTGAATCCCCTTACGGGGTGAGCACAGATACGCAGTATTTT; CDR3 protein: CASSESPYGVSTDTQYF; D gene: .; V gene: TRBV2; J gene: TRBJ2-3; clone size: medium-sized
CDR3 DNA: TGTGCCAGCAGTTTAATGGGGGGCGTCGGCACCGGGGAGCTGTTTTTT; CDR3 protein: CASSLMGGVGTGELFF; D gene: .; V gene: TRBV28; J gene: TRBJ2-2; clone size: medium-sized
CDR3 DNA: TGCGCCAGCAGCAGGATAAAGACAGGGAGGCCCTATGGCTACACCTTC; CDR3 protein: CASSRIKTGRPYGYTF; D gene: TRBD1; V gene: TRBV10-2; J gene: TRBJ1-2; clone size: medium-sized
CDR3 DNA: TGTGCCAGCAGTTTCGGGACAGCGGTCTCTGGGGCCAACGTCCTGACTTTC; CDR3 protein: CASSFGTAVSGANVLTF; D gene: TRBD1; V gene: TRBV7-6; J gene: TRBJ2-6; clone size: many
CDR3 DNA: TGTGCCAGCAGCCTGCGGACTAGCGGGACTTTTAGCTCCTACAATGAGCAGTTCTTC; CDR3 protein: CASSLRTSGTFSSYNEQFF; D gene: TRBD2; V gene: TRBV7-3; J gene: TRBJ2-1; clone size: medium-sized